This T cell receptor (beta chain) was identified during a study of CD8 T cells in acute hepatitis C reinfection. V was trimmed by 5 bases and J by 4 bases, leaving 10 bases between them. The CDR3 covers 13 residues. CDR1 is MDHEN, CDR2 SYDVKM, per germline. Some clones are missing from TCRdb's copy, which holds only in-frame ones; the method was immunoSEQ multiplex PCR. The sample has approximately 40,000 clones, 80% to 90% seen once. Time point noted: naive CD8 control sorted from an acute-time-point sample. This clonotype was sampled from a woman between 18 and 29 years old who spontaneously cleared hepatitis C infection. Sequenced sample: naive CD8+ T cells from PBMCs. This sequence joins TRBV28 and TRBJ2-3; D gene uncertain. CDR3 bases: TGTGCCAGCAGTCCGGACGGCGCAGATACGCAGTATTTT. Amino acid sequence: CASSPDGADTQYF.